This T cell receptor beta chain was retrieved from a study of CD8+CD57+ T cells in acquired aplastic anemia. Study-level information: 3.2 ug was the average amount of DNA from sorted CD4+ and CD8+ cells.

Study-level results: Fewer than 35 CD8+ CDR3 sequences occurred in both the patients and the controls. Controls did not differ significantly from patients in CD8+ Simpson's diversity.

As to this clonotype: Its antigen is currently unknown.

Profiles of TCR beta VDJ and CDR3 were generated from a genomic DNA template. Each CDR3 protein gets one entry after TCRdb re-called the reads with MiXCR. The profile shows about 170,000 distinct CDR3 sequences, around 40% of them singletons. Germline assignment: CDR1 LNHDA and CDR2 SQIVND (reference sequence). With 5 bases removed from V and 5 bases from J, the gap between germline ends came to 13 bases. The CDR3 sequence is 13 residues long. The source material was sorted CD4+, CD8+, or CD8+CD57+ T cells (not recorded which) from PBMCs. The receptor's source is a human donor in good health. The chain recombines TRBV19 with TRBJ2-7; TRBD2 is a possible D gene (6 bases). The CDR3 spells CASSLPAGNEQYF. CDR3 DNA: TGTGCCAGTAGTTTACCGGCGGGGAACGAGCAGTACTTC. The full variable domain, completed using reference TRBV19 and TRBJ2-7, is DGGITQSPKYLFRKEGQNVTLSCEQNLNHDAMYWYRQDPGQGLRLIYYSQIVNDFQKGDIAEGYSVSREKKESFPLTVTSAQKNPTAFYLCASSLPAGNEQYFGPGTRLTVT.